This T cell receptor (beta chain) came from a study of control samples from healthy donors and cancer patients. Data came from immunoSEQ multiplex PCR; TCRdb stores just in-frame clones and leaves some out. The sample carries about 110,000 clones, roughly 79% recorded once. The sample taken for sequencing was blood. The clonotype originates from a man aged 18-30 years in good health.

DNA of the CDR3: TGTGCCAGTAGTATCGACAGGGACGAGCAGTACTTC. Translation gives CASSIDRDEQYF. V and J are TRBV19 and TRBJ2-7, with 7 positions matching TRBD1. The CDR3 is made up of 12 amino acids. J was trimmed by 5 bases and V by 3 bases; bases with no gene match: 1. Germline V gives CDR1 LNHDA, CDR2 SQIVND (reference sequence).